The T cell receptor (beta chain) described here comes from a study of PD-1 blockade in classical Hodgkin lymphoma. Specified time point: cycle 4 day 1 (C4D1), after about 6 weeks of nivolumab. Every single patient, without exception, relapsed after autologous stem cell transplantation, and brentuximab vedotin exposure varied. V trimming: 0 bases; J trimming: 8 bases; junction bases outside the gene matches: 12. Germline values: CDR1 ENHRY, CDR2 SYGVKD. The CDR3 runs to 16 residues. The protocol was immunoSEQ multiplex PCR, while the TCRdb copy is restricted to in-frame clones and leaves out a portion. The sample yields approximately 96,000 clones, 93% seen once.

The input for sequencing was peripheral blood mononuclear cells (PBMCs), taken before the fourth cycle of nivolumab. The chain employs TRBV10-3 and TRBJ2-7; 8 nucleotides line up with TRBD2. The TCR originated in a human donor with classical Hodgkin lymphoma. The CDR3 region is CAISESRAGEFSKQYF. The CDR3 DNA reads as TGTGCCATCAGTGAGTCGAGAGCGGGAGAGTTTAGTAAGCAGTACTTC.